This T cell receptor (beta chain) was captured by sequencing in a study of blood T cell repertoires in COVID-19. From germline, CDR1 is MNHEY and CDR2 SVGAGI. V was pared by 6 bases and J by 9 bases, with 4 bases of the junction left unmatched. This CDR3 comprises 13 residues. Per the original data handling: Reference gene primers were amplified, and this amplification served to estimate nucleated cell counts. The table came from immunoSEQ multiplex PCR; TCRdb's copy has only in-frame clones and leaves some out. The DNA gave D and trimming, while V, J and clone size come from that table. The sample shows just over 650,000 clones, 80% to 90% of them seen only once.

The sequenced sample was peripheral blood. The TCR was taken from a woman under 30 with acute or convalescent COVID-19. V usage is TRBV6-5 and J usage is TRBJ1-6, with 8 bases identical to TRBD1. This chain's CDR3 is CASRPDRVSPLHF. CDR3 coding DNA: TGTGCCAGCAGGCCGGACAGGGTTTCACCCCTCCACTTT.